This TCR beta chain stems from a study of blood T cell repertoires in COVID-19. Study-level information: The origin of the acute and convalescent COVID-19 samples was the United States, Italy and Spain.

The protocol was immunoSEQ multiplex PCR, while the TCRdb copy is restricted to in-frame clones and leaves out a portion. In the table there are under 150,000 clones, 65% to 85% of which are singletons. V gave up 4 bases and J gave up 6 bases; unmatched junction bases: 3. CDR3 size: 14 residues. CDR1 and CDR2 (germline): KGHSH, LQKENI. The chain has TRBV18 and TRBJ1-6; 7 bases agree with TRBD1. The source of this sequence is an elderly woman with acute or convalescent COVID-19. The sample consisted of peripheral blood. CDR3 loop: CASSRDSFNSPLHF. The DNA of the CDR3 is TGTGCCAGCTCACGGGACAGCTTTAATTCACCCCTCCACTTT.